This T cell receptor beta chain was recovered during a study of cytomegalovirus exposure and HLA in healthy donors. The study's findings and limits: A further, later analysis showed that HLA-associated TCR beta chains (compared with equally common others) were more clonally expanded. HLA-A and HLA-B allele assignments for most subjects were reportedly predicted accurately using TCR beta sequences.

CDR1 and CDR2 from the germline V gene are SGDLS and YYNGEE. V shed 3 bases and J shed 0 bases, with 9 bases lying between them. CDR3 length: 15 amino acids. On this clone itself: As yet, its antigen is unknown.

PCR involved 60 Vbeta and 13 Jbeta primers. Generated by immunoSEQ multiplex PCR, the TCRdb table keeps only in-frame clones and is missing some. Of 110,000 or so clones detected, 70% to 80% appear once; the ten largest clones hold 4.9%. The sample was PBMCs. The J gene is TRBJ1-4, the V gene TRBV9; no definite D call. This clonotype originated in a man between 50 and 59 years old in good health and CMV-seropositive. The CDR3 spells CASSAGLPTNEKLFF. CDR3 DNA sequence: TGTGCCAGCAGCGCCGGACTACCAACTAATGAAAAACTGTTTTTT.